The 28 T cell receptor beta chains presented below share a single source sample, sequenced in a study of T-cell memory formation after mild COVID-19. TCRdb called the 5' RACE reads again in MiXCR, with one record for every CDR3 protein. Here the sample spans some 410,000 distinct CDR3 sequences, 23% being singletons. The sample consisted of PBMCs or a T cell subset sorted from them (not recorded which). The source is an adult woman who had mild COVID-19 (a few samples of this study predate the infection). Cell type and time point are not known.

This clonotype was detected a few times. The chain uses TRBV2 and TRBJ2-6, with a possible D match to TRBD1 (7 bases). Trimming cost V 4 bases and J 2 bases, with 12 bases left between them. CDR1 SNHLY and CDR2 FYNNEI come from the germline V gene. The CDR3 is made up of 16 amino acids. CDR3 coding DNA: TGTGCCAGCAGTGCAGCAGGGGGGACTGGGGCCAACGTCCTGACTTTC. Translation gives CASSAAGGTGANVLTF.

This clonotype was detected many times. For the CDR3, the DNA is TGCAGTGCTAGCGGGGGGGATACAGATACGCAGTATTTT. This gives the protein CSASGGDTDTQYF. This chain connects TRBV20-1 to TRBJ2-3; 8 bases line up with TRBD2. Losses at the gene ends were 3 bases for V and 3 bases for J; bases not matched to a gene: 2. The CDR3 spans 13 residues. CDR1 is DFQATT, CDR2 SNEGSKA, per germline (reference sequence).

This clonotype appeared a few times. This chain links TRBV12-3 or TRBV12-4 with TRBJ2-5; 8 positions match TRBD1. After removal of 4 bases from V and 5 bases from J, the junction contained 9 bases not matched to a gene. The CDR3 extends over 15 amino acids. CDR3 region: CASSSSGGAVETQYF. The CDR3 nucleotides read TGTGCCAGCAGTTCATCAGGGGGCGCGGTGGAGACCCAGTACTTC.

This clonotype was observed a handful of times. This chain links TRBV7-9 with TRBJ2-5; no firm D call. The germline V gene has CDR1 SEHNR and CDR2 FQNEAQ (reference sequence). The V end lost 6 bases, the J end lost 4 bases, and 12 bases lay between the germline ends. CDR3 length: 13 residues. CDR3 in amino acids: CASSLWVSETQYF. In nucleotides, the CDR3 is TGTGCCAGCAGTTTGTGGGTTTCAGAGACCCAGTACTTC.

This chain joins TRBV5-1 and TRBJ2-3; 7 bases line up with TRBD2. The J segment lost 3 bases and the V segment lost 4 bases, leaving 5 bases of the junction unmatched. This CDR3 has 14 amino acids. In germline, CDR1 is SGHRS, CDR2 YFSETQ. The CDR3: CASSPEAGTDTQYF. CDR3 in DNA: TGCGCCAGCAGCCCGGAAGCGGGGACAGATACGCAGTATTTT.

This chain's CDR3 is CASSARDSNQPQHF. The CDR3 DNA reads TGTGCCAGCAGCGCCCGGGATAGCAATCAGCCCCAGCATTTT. The chain uses TRBV7-8 and TRBJ1-5, with unresolved D. The germline V gene has CDR1 SGHVS and CDR2 FQNEAQ. The CDR3 runs 14 residues. Trimming left V 5 bases short and J 0 bases short, with 8 bases between.

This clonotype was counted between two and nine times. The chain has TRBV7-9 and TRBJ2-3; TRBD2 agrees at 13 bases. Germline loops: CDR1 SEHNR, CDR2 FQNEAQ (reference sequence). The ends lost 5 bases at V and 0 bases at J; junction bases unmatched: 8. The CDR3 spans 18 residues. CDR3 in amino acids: CASSLTSGGTRSTDTQYF. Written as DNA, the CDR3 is TGTGCCAGCAGCCTGACTAGCGGGGGGACCCGTAGCACAGATACGCAGTATTTT.

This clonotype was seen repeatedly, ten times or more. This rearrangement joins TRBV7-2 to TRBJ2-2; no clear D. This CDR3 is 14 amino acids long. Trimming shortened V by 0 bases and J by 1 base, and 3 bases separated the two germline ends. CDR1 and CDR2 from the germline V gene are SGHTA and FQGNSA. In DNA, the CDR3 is TGTGCCAGCAGCTTAGCGGGGAACACCGGGGAGCTGTTTTTT. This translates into CASSLAGNTGELFF. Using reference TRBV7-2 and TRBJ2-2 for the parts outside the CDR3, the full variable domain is GAGVSQSPSNKVTEKGKDVELRCDPISGHTALYWYRQSLGQGLEFLIYFQGNSAPDKSGLPSDRFSAERTGGSVSTLTIQRTQQEDSAVYLCASSLAGNTGELFFGEGSRLTVL.

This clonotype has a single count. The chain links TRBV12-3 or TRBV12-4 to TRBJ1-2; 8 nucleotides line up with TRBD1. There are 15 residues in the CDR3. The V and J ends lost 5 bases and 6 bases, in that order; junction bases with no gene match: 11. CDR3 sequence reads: CASSGQGATTNGYTF. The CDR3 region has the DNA TGTGCCAGCAGTGGTCAGGGGGCAACTACTAATGGCTACACCTTC.

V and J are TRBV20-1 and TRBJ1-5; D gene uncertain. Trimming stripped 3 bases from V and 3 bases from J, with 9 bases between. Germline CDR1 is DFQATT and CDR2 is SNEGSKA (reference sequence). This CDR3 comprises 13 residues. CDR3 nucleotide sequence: TGCAGTGCTAGTGCCAGCTACAATCAGCCCCAGCATTTT. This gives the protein CSASASYNQPQHF.

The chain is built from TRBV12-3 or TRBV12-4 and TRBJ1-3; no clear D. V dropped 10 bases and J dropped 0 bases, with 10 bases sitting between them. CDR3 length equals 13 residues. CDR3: CATDGSSGNTIYF. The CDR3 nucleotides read TGTGCCACCGACGGAAGCTCTGGAAACACCATATATTTT.

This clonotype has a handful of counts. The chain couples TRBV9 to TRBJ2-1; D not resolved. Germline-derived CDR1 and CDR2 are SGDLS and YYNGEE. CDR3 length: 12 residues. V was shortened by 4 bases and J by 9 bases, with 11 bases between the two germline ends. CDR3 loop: CASSPLSGEQFF. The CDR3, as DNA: TGTGCCAGCAGCCCTCTTTCGGGTGAGCAGTTCTTC.

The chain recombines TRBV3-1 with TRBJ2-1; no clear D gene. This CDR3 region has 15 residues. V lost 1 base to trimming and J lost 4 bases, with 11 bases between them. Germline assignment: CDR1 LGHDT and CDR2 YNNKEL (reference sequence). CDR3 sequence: CASSQVYGPYNEQFF. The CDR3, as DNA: TGTGCCAGCAGCCAAGTTTACGGCCCTTACAATGAGCAGTTCTTC.

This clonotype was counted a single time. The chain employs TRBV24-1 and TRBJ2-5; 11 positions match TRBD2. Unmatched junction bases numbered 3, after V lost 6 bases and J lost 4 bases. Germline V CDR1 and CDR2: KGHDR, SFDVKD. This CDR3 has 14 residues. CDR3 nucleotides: TGTGCCACCAGTATAGCGGGAGGGCTAGAGACCCAGTACTTC. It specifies CATSIAGGLETQYF.

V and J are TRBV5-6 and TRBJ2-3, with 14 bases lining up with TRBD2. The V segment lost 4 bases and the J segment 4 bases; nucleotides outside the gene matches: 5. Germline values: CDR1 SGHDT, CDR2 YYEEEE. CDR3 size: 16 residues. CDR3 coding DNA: TGTGCCAGCAGCGTACCGGGACTAGCGGGAGCAGATACGCAGTATTTT. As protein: CASSVPGLAGADTQYF.

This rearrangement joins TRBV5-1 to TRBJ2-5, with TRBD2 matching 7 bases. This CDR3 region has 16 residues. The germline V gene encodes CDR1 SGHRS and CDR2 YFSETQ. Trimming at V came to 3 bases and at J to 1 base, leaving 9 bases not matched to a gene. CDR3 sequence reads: CASSSSLAERQETQYF. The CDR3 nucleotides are TGCGCCAGCAGCTCCTCCCTAGCGGAGCGCCAAGAGACCCAGTACTTC.

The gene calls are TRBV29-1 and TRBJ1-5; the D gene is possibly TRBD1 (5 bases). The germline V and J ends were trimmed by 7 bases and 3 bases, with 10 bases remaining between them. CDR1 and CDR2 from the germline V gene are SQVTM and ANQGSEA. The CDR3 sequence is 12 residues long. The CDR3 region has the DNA TGCAGCGCCTCGGGGGACAATCAGCCCCAGCATTTT. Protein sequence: CSASGDNQPQHF.

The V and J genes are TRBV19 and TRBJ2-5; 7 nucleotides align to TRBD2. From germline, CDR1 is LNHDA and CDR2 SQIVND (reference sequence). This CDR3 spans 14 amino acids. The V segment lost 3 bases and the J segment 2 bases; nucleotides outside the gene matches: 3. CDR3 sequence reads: CASSIYGGQETQYF. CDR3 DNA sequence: TGTGCCAGTAGTATCTACGGGGGGCAAGAGACCCAGTACTTC.

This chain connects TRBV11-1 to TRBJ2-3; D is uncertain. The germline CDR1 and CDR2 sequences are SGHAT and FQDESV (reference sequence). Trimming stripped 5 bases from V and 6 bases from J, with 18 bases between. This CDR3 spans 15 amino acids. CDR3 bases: TGTGCCAGCAGCCCTCCCCGGCCACGTGAGGATACGCAGTATTTT. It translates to CASSPPRPREDTQYF.

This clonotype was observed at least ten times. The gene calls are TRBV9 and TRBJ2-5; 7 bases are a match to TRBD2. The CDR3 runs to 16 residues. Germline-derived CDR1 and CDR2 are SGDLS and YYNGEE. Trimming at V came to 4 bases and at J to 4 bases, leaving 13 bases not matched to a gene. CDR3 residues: CASSHGGRGRGETQYF. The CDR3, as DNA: TGTGCCAGCAGCCACGGGGGGAGGGGAAGAGGAGAGACCCAGTACTTC.

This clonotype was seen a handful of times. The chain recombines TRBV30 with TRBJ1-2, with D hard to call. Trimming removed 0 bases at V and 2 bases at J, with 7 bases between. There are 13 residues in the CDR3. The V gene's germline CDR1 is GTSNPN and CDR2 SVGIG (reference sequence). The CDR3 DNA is TGTGCCTGGAGTGTTGTCGGGAACTATGGCTACACCTTC. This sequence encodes CAWSVVGNYGYTF.

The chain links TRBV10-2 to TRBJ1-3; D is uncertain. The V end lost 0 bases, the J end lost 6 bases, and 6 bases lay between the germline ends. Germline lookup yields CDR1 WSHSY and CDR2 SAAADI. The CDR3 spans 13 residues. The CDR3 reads CASSESGLNTIYF. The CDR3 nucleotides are TGCGCCAGCAGTGAGTCAGGCCTAAACACCATATATTTT.

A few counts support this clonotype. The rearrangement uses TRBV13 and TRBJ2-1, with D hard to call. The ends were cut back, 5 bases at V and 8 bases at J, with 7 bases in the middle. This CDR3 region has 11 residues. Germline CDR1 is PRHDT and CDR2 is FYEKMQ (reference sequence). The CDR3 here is CASSPRYEQFF. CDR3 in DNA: TGTGCCAGCAGCCCGCGATATGAGCAGTTCTTC.

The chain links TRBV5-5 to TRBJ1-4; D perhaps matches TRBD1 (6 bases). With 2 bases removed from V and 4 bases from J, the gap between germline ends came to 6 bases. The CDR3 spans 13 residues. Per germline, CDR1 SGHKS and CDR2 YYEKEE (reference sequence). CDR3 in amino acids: CASSFRGNEKLFF. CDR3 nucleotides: TGTGCCAGCAGCTTCAGGGGTAATGAAAAACTGTTTTTT. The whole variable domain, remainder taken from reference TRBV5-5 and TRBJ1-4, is DAGVTQSPTHLIKTRGQQVTLRCSPISGHKSVSWYQQVLGQGPQFIFQYYEKEERGRGNFPDRFSARQFPNYSSELNVNALLLGDSALYLCASSFRGNEKLFFGSGTQLSVL.

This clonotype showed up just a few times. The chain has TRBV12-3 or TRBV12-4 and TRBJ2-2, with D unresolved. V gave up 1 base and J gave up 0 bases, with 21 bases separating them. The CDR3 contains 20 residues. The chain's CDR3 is CASSLDRFGVGRPNTGELFF. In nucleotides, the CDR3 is TGTGCCAGCAGTTTAGATCGGTTTGGAGTGGGCAGACCGAACACCGGGGAGCTGTTTTTT.

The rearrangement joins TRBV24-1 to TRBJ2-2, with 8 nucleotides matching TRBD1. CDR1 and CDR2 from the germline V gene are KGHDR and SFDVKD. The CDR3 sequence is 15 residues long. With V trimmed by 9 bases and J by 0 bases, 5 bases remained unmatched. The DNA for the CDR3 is TGTGCCACCTCCAAGACAGGGGCGAACACCGGGGAGCTGTTTTTT. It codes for CATSKTGANTGELFF.

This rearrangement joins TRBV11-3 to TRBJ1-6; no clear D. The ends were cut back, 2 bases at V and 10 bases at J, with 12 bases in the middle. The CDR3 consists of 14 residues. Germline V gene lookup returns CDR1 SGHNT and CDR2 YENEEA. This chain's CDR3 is CASSLSPPTSPLHF. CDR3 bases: TGTGCCAGCAGCTTATCTCCCCCGACATCACCCCTCCACTTT.

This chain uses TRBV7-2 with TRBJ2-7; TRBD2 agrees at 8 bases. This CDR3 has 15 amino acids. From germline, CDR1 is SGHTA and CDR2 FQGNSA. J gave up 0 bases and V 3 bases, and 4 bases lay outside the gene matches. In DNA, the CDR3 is TGTGCCAGCAGCTTGGGACTAGTTCTCTCCTACGAGCAGTACTTC. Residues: CASSLGLVLSYEQYF.